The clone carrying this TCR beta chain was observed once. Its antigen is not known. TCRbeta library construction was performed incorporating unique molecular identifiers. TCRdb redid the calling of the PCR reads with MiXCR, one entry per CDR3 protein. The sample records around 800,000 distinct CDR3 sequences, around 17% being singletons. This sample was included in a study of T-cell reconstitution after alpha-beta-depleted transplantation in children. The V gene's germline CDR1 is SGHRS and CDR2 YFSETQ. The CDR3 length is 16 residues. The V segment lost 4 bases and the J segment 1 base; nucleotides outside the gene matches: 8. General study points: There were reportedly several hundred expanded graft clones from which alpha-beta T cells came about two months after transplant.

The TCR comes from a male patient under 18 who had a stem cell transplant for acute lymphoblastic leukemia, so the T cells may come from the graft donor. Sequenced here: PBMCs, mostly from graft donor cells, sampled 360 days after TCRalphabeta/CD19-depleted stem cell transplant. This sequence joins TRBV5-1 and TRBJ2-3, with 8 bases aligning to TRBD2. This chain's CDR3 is CASSRRAAGGTDTQYF. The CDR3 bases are TGCGCCAGCAGCCGTCGAGCAGCGGGAGGCACAGATACGCAGTATTTT.